This record looks at one T cell receptor beta chain sequence and its context. As yet, its antigen is unknown. The conserved closing phenylalanine or tryptophan is absent in this CDR3, likely reflecting a read error. Roughly 9.1 ml of fresh peripheral blood supplied the PBMCs. The investigators amplified TCR beta CDR3 regions from RNA transcripts. In the first-round RT-PCR of the TCR CDR3, the HTBI primer set was used. A single record per CDR3 protein comes from TCRdb applying MiXCR to the multiplex PCR reads. Of roughly 300,000 distinct CDR3 sequences listed, about 15% are singletons. The CDR3 totals 19 residues. Trimming removed 5 bases from V and 1 base from J, with 26 bases in between. Per the germline V gene, CDR1 is SGHTA and CDR2 is FQGNSA. The sample belongs to a study of T cells in Graves' hyperthyroidism and ophthalmopathy. Study as a whole: The initial diagnosis was the point when peripheral blood was collected, ahead of any treatment.

The study's findings and limits: Separation of ophthalmopathy from stable hyperthyroidism was achieved by a 13 V-J model.

Sequenced input: blood. The source is a woman in her twenties or thirties with Graves' hyperthyroidism. The chain carries TRBV7-2 and TRBJ2-5; no reliable D call. The CDR3 DNA follows: TGTGCCAGCAGCCAAGTGTCGAAGCCTCCGGCCCGACGCCAAGAGACCCAGTACGTC. Protein product: CASSQVSKPPARRQETQYV.